The table lists the clone carrying this T cell receptor (beta chain) with a few counts. What it binds is not known. The data stem from a study of cytomegalovirus exposure and HLA in healthy donors. General study findings and limits: Some public TCRs appeared in many individuals, while most sequences were rare. Reports indicated that the classifier achieved high specificity and sensitivity in diagnosing cytomegalovirus status. Cytomegalovirus-associated status was assigned to fewer than 200 TCR beta chains.

Germline V gives CDR1 SGHTA, CDR2 FQGNSA. The CDR3 runs 16 residues. The V end lost 3 bases, the J end lost 0 bases, and 9 bases lay between the germline ends. The donors were in the approximately 130-subject validation cohort; that cohort was separate from the roughly 700-subject first cohort. Profiled with immunoSEQ multiplex PCR; TCRdb holds only in-frame clones, not every one. The sample shows fewer than 95,000 clones, less than 90% of them seen only once. What was sequenced was PBMCs. V is TRBV7-2 and J is TRBJ1-6; D remains ambiguous. The sequence came from a woman aged 18-30 years in good health and CMV-seropositive. The CDR3 is CASSLRETSYNSPLHF. DNA of the CDR3: TGTGCCAGCAGCTTGCGGGAGACCTCCTATAATTCACCCCTCCACTTT. Full variable domain (outside the CDR3, taken from reference TRBV7-2 and TRBJ1-6): GAGVSQSPSNKVTEKGKDVELRCDPISGHTALYWYRQSLGQGLEFLIYFQGNSAPDKSGLPSDRFSAERTGGSVSTLTIQRTQQEDSAVYLCASSLRETSYNSPLHFGNGTRLTVT.